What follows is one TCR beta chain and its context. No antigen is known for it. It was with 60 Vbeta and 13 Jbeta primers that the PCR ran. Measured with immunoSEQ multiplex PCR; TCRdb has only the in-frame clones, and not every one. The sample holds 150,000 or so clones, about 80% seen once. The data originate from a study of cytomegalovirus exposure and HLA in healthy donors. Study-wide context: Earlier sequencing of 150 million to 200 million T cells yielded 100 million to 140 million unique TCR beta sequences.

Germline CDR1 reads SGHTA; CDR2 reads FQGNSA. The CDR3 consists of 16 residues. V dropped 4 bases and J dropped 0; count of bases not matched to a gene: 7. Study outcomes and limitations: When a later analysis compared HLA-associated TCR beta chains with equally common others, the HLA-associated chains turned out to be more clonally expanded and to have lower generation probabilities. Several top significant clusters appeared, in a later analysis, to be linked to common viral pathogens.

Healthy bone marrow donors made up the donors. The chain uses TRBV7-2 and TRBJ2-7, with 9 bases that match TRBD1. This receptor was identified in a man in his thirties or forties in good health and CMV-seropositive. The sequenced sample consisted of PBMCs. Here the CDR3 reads CASSYWTGDGSYEQYF. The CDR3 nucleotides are TGTGCCAGCAGCTACTGGACAGGGGACGGCTCCTACGAGCAGTACTTC.